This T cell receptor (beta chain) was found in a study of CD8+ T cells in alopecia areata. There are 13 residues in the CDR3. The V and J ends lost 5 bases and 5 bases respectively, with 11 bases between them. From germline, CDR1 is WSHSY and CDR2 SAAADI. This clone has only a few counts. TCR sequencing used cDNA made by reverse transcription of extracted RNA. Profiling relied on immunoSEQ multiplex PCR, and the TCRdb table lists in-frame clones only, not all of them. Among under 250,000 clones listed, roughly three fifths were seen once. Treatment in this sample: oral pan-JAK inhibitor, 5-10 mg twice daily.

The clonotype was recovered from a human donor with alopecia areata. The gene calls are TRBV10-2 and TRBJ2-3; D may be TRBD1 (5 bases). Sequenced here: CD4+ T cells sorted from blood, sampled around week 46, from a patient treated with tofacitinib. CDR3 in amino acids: CASSFQGIDTQYF. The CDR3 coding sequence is TGCGCCAGCAGTTTCCAGGGAATAGATACGCAGTATTTT.